A single sample is the source of the 27 T cell receptor beta chains below, sequenced in a study of T cells in Graves' hyperthyroidism and ophthalmopathy. The TCR beta CDR3 regions underwent amplification using RNA transcripts as the source. The TCR CDR3 first-round RT-PCR relied on the HTBI primer set. Using its own MiXCR run on the multiplex PCR reads, TCRdb lists one record per CDR3 protein. The sample has a few hundred thousand distinct CDR3 sequences, 46% seen once; the top ten hold around 8%. Sample: peripheral blood or thyroid tissue (not recorded which). These receptor sequences come from a woman aged 18-29 years with Graves' hyperthyroidism.

Ten or more counts support this clonotype. This rearrangement joins TRBV11-2 to TRBJ2-2; D uncertain. CDR3 length equals 13 residues. The V gene lost 5 bases and the J gene lost 1 base, with 5 bases spanning the gap. CDR1 is SGHAT, CDR2 FQNNGV, per germline. CDR3 DNA: TGTGCCAGCAGCAACTGGAACACCGGGGAGCTGTTTTTT. As protein: CASSNWNTGELFF.

Regarding this clonotype: Given a much more abundant clone one base away, this may be a read error. The chain recombines TRBV2 with TRBJ2-7; tentative D call: TRBD1 (6 bases). V was pared by 5 bases and J by 7 bases, with 12 bases between. The CDR3 runs to 12 residues. CDR1 and CDR2 (germline): SNHLY, FYNNEI. The chain's CDR3 is CASSSGADEQYF. DNA of the CDR3: TGTGCCAGCAGTTCAGGGGCGGATGAGCAGTACTTC.

CDR3 sequence: CASSPYDGTGVGTEAFF. The CDR3 bases are TGCGCCAGCAGCCCTTATGATGGGACAGGGGTGGGCACTGAAGCTTTCTTT. V and J are TRBV5-1 and TRBJ1-1; 10 positions agree with TRBD1. CDR1 and CDR2 from the germline V gene are SGHRS and YFSETQ. Trimming removed 4 bases from V and 4 bases from J; junction bases left unmatched: 13. There are 17 residues in the CDR3.

The genes are TRBV7-2 and TRBJ1-1; 9 nucleotides line up with TRBD1. V trimming: 6 bases; J trimming: 8 bases; junction bases outside the gene matches: 16. The length of the CDR3 is 16 residues. The germline V gene encodes CDR1 SGHTA and CDR2 FQGNSA. CDR3 in amino acids: CASSEWRTGVLWEAFF. DNA of the CDR3: TGTGCCAGCAGTGAATGGAGGACAGGGGTATTATGGGAAGCTTTCTTT.

This clonotype was detected many times. The J gene is TRBJ2-7, the V gene TRBV6-2 or TRBV6-3; 14 bases agree with TRBD2. This CDR3 is 15 amino acids long. Germline V gene lookup returns CDR1 MNHEY and CDR2 SVGEGT. The ends lost 8 bases at V and 6 bases at J; junction bases unmatched: 9. CDR3 region: CASGSGLAGVSEQYF. The CDR3 DNA reads as TGTGCCAGCGGCTCGGGACTAGCGGGAGTGTCCGAGCAGTACTTC.

This clonotype was observed a few times. V is TRBV2 and J is TRBJ2-7; D not resolved. Trimming stripped 2 bases from V and 3 bases from J, with 8 bases between. Germline values: CDR1 SNHLY, CDR2 FYNNEI. The CDR3 length is 13 residues. The CDR3 DNA follows: TGTGCCAGCAGTGAACCCTTTGTCTACGAGCAGTACTTC. Amino acids: CASSEPFVYEQYF.

On this clonotype: One junction end disagrees with the germline gene, perhaps due to a read error. The gene calls are TRBV7-2 and TRBJ2-7; the match to TRBD1 covers 8 bases. This CDR3 is 11 amino acids long. CDR1 is SGHTA and CDR2 is FQGNSA in the germline V gene. The CDR3 nucleotides read TGTGCCAGCAGCTTGGACAGGGAGCAGTGCTTC. Translated: CASSLDREQCF.

The V and J genes are TRBV20-1 and TRBJ2-2, with TRBD1 matching over 7 bases. This CDR3 contains 14 residues. J was trimmed by 1 base and V by 6 bases; bases with no gene match: 5. Germline V gene data show CDR1 as DFQATT and CDR2 as SNEGSKA (reference sequence). CDR3 residues: CSAGGGGNTGELFF. Here the CDR3 DNA reads TGCAGTGCAGGGGGCGGAGGGAACACCGGGGAGCTGTTTTTT.

V gene TRBV15 combines with J gene TRBJ2-6; D gene unclear. Trimming shortened V by 1 base and J by 18 bases, and 10 bases separated the two germline ends. CDR1 and CDR2 (germline): LNHNV, YYDKDF (reference sequence). The CDR3 totals 11 residues. The CDR3 sequence: CATSRVPVGTF. The CDR3 DNA sequence: TGTGCCACCAGCAGAGTGCCAGTCGGGACTTTC.

The chain employs TRBV5-1 and TRBJ1-2; tentatively, D is TRBD1 (6 bases). Germline-derived CDR1 and CDR2 are SGHRS and YFSETQ. The germline V and J ends were trimmed by 2 bases and 6 bases, with 20 bases remaining between them. CDR3 length: 16 residues. Written as DNA, the CDR3 is TGCGCCAGCAGCTTAGGTCTCCCAGGGGATACGCATGGCTACACCTTC. Its protein is CASSLGLPGDTHGYTF.

The V and J genes are TRBV18 and TRBJ2-7; the match to TRBD1 covers 7 bases. Trimming removed 4 bases from V and 6 bases from J; junction bases left unmatched: 6. Germline assignment: CDR1 KGHSH and CDR2 LQKENI. This CDR3 spans 13 amino acids. The CDR3: CASSLSAGGEQYF. CDR3 nucleotides: TGTGCCAGCTCACTCTCGGCAGGGGGCGAGCAGTACTTC.

A remark on this clonotype: It may be a read error: a sequence one base away is much more abundant. The chain has TRBV12-3 or TRBV12-4 and TRBJ2-2, with 7 bases that match TRBD2. V trimming: 8 bases; J trimming: 5 bases; junction bases outside the gene matches: 11. The CDR3 extends over 15 amino acids. This CDR3 reads CASGAAGGRTGELFF. The CDR3 region has the DNA TGTGCCAGCGGGGCGGCTGGCGGGAGAACCGGGGAGCTGTTTTTT.

The CDR3, as DNA: TGTGCCAGCAGCCCGACTAGCGGGAGTATATATGAGCAGTTCTTC. This translates into CASSPTSGSIYEQFF. The chain uses TRBV7-9 and TRBJ2-7, with 12 bases fitting TRBD2. The J call may be faulty, since TRBJ2-1 better matches the DNA end. Germline values: CDR1 SEHNR, CDR2 FQNEAQ (reference sequence). This CDR3 has 15 amino acids.

At least ten counts were recorded for this clonotype. The chain has TRBV29-1 and TRBJ2-2; 7 bases line up with TRBD1. Germline CDR1 reads SQVTM; CDR2 reads ANQGSEA. Trimming took 7 bases from V and 4 from J; bases not matched to a gene: 6. The CDR3 sequence is 13 residues long. The CDR3 DNA is TGCAGCGCTCGACAGGGTAGCACCGGGGAGCTGTTTTTT. Translating gives CSARQGSTGELFF.

The V and J genes are TRBV29-1 and TRBJ2-6, with TRBD2 matching over 8 bases. The CDR3 is 15 residues long. V lost 8 bases, J lost 1 base, and 7 bases stayed unmatched. The germline gives CDR1 SQVTM, CDR2 ANQGSEA. CDR3 amino acids: CSYPREGSGANVLTF. In DNA, the CDR3 is TGCAGCTACCCCCGGGAGGGATCTGGGGCCAACGTCCTGACTTTC. Full variable domain (missing parts from reference TRBV29-1 and TRBJ2-6): SAVISQKPSRDICQRGTSLTIQCQVDSQVTMMFWYRQQPGQSLTLIATANQGSEATYESGFVIDKFPISRPNLTFSTLTVSNMSPEDSSIYLCSYPREGSGANVLTFGAGSRLTVL.

The rearrangement joins TRBV12-3 or TRBV12-4 to TRBJ2-5; possible D gene TRBD1, 6 bases. The CDR3 loop spans 16 amino acids. V was clipped by 2 bases and J by 0 bases, with 13 bases between them. The CDR3 nucleotides read TGTGCCAGCAGTTTACGTTTAGGGGGAAACCAAGAGACCCAGTACTTC. Translating it yields CASSLRLGGNQETQYF.

V gene TRBV20-1 combines with J gene TRBJ2-5, with TRBD1 identical over 8 bases. The CDR3 contains 11 residues. Per germline, CDR1 DFQATT and CDR2 SNEGSKA (reference sequence). Here the CDR3 DNA reads TGCAGGCCGACAGGGGAAGAGACCCAGTACTTC. Protein: CRPTGEETQYF.

The V and J genes are TRBV29-1 and TRBJ2-5; D is possibly TRBD1 (5 bases). The CDR3 length is 13 residues. CDR1 and CDR2 from the germline V gene are SQVTM and ANQGSEA. V was shortened by 8 bases and J by 5 bases, with 18 bases between the two germline ends. The CDR3 region has the DNA TGCAGCAGTGAGGTTAGGGGTGGCGAGACCCAGTACTTC. This sequence encodes CSSEVRGGETQYF.

In this sample, this clonotype turned up a few times. This sequence joins TRBV3-1 and TRBJ2-7; 10 bases align to TRBD2. The V gene end was trimmed by 6 bases and the J gene end by 1 base; junction bases not matched to a gene: 6. The CDR3 runs to 15 residues. Germline V gene sequence: CDR1 LGHDT, CDR2 YNNKEL (reference sequence). The CDR3 DNA sequence: TGTGCCAGCAGTCACAGCGGGAGGGGGTCCTACGAGCAGTACTTC. This encodes CASSHSGRGSYEQYF.

J is TRBJ2-1 and V is TRBV2, with TRBD2 as a possible D gene (6 bases). V was trimmed by 5 bases and J by 8 bases, leaving 16 bases between them. CDR3 size: 14 residues. Germline values: CDR1 SNHLY, CDR2 FYNNEI. As DNA, the CDR3 is TGTGCCAGCAGTTACCTAGGGACTCCCCATGAGCAGTTCTTC. Translation gives CASSYLGTPHEQFF.

This clonotype was seen many times. The J gene is TRBJ1-5, the V gene TRBV19, with D tentatively TRBD1 (6 bases). V was shortened by 3 bases and J by 1 base, with 10 bases between the two germline ends. CDR3 length: 15 amino acids. From germline, CDR1 is LNHDA and CDR2 SQIVND (reference sequence). The CDR3: CASSMLGQSNQPQHF. In DNA, the CDR3 is TGTGCCAGTAGTATGTTAGGACAGAGCAATCAGCCCCAGCATTTT.

Note on this clonotype: A read error may produce the germline difference seen at one junction end. V and J are TRBV29-1 and TRBJ2-7; D not resolved. This CDR3 spans 11 amino acids. CDR1 SQVTM and CDR2 ANQGSEA come from the germline V gene. The CDR3, as DNA: TGCAGCGTAGGTCGCTCCCACGAGCAGTACTTC. Translating gives CSVGRSHEQYF.

Remarks on this clonotype: No conserved phenylalanine or tryptophan ends this CDR3, so it is likely a read error. V and J are TRBV4-1 and TRBJ1-1; D may be TRBD1 (5 bases). Trimming pared 5 bases from V and 0 bases from J, leaving 10 bases between. CDR1 and CDR2 (germline): MGHRA, YSYEKL. The length of the CDR3 is 14 residues. The CDR3: CASSAGPMNTEAFL. CDR3 DNA sequence: TGCGCCAGCAGCGCGGGACCGATGAACACTGAAGCTTTCCTT.

In this sample, this clonotype turned up a few times. This chain uses TRBV6-2 or TRBV6-3 with TRBJ2-2, with 11 bases identical to TRBD1. J gave up 5 bases and V 7 bases, and 9 bases lay outside the gene matches. Germline CDR1 and CDR2: MNHEY and SVGEGT. The CDR3 consists of 16 residues. DNA for the CDR3: TGTGCCAGCACCCCGGACAGGGGGCGAGGGACCGGGGAGCTGTTTTTT. The encoded protein is CASTPDRGRGTGELFF.

This clonotype was detected a few times. The gene calls are TRBV10-3 and TRBJ1-1; D is uncertain. Trimming pared 2 bases from V and 1 base from J, leaving 17 bases between. CDR1 and CDR2 from the germline V gene are ENHRY and SYGVKD. The CDR3 contains 17 residues. The CDR3 sequence is CAISESFFETENTEAFF. The CDR3 coding sequence is TGTGCCATCAGTGAGAGCTTTTTTGAGACCGAGAACACTGAAGCTTTCTTT.

On this clonotype: A much larger clonotype is one base distant, so this may be a read error. The chain couples TRBV7-8 to TRBJ2-7, with D perhaps matching TRBD1 (6 bases). CDR1 and CDR2 from the germline V gene are SGHVS and FQNEAQ. This CDR3 spans 14 amino acids. V shed 6 bases and J shed 4 bases, with 16 bases lying between them. CDR3 loop: CASRQVQGTYEQYF. CDR3 DNA sequence: TGTGCCAGCAGGCAGGTGCAGGGGACATACGAGCAGTACTTC.

Points on this clonotype: The junction departs from the called germline gene at one end, perhaps through a read error. This chain links TRBV7-6 with TRBJ2-3, with 8 bases lining up with TRBD2. The CDR3 spans 18 residues. Germline V gives CDR1 SGHVS, CDR2 FNYEAQ. This CDR3 reads CASSPWSAGGSFTDTHYF. The DNA for the CDR3 is TGTGCCAGCAGCCCCTGGTCGGCGGGAGGTAGCTTCACAGATACGCATTATTTT.